The 26 T cell receptor beta chains in this list originate from one sample, sequenced in a study of cytomegalovirus exposure and HLA in healthy donors. Use of 60 Vbeta and 13 Jbeta primers characterized the PCR. Libraries were prepared by immunoSEQ multiplex PCR; TCRdb keeps only in-frame clonotypes and omits some of them. The data contain 100,000 to 120,000 clones, over 75% of them singletons. Material: PBMCs. The receptors shown here come from a woman under 40 in good health and CMV-seropositive.

J is TRBJ1-6 and V is TRBV6-4; D is undetermined. CDR1 MRHNA and CDR2 SNTAGT come from the germline V gene. CDR3 size: 13 residues. Trimming cost V 6 bases and J 4 bases, with 7 bases left between them. The CDR3 loop is CASRHTYNSPLHF. The DNA for the CDR3 is TGTGCCAGCAGGCACACGTATAATTCACCCCTCCACTTT.

As for this clone: This same CDR3 is encoded by further DNA sequences in the sample. The V and J genes are TRBV6-1 and TRBJ2-7; 7 bases are shared with TRBD2. Per germline, CDR1 MNHNS and CDR2 SASEGT. There are 14 residues in the CDR3. J was trimmed by 2 bases and V by 4 bases; bases with no gene match: 5. The CDR3 nucleotides are TGTGCCAGCAGTGGGGAGGGACCAACCTACGAGCAGTACTTC. Amino acid sequence: CASSGEGPTYEQYF.

V gene TRBV9 combines with J gene TRBJ1-5; no clear D. CDR3 length equals 14 residues. CDR1 and CDR2 (germline): SGDLS, YYNGEE. Trimming shortened V by 3 bases and J by 0 bases, and 7 bases separated the two germline ends. In DNA form, the CDR3 reads TGTGCCAGCAGCGCTTATTATAGCAATCAGCCCCAGCATTTT. It translates to CASSAYYSNQPQHF.

The rearrangement joins TRBV5-1 to TRBJ2-7; the D is unclear. Trimming left V 0 bases short and J 0 bases short, with 7 bases between. Germline V gives CDR1 SGHRS, CDR2 YFSETQ. This CDR3 region has 14 residues. In nucleotides, the CDR3 is TGCGCCAGCAGCTTGGGAGGTGACTCCTACGAGCAGTACTTC. Protein: CASSLGGDSYEQYF.

This clone has a handful of counts. The chain links TRBV27 to TRBJ1-1; a weak D match, TRBD1 (6 bases). Germline assignment: CDR1 MNHEY and CDR2 SMNVEV (reference sequence). CDR3 length equals 14 residues. V was clipped by 2 bases and J by 4 bases, with 11 bases between them. The CDR3 nucleotides read TGTGCCAGCAGTTTAGGTACAGGGACCACTGAAGCTTTCTTT. Translation: CASSLGTGTTEAFF.

This sequence joins TRBV5-1 and TRBJ2-3; the match to TRBD2 covers 9 bases. Unmatched junction bases numbered 0, after V lost 0 bases and J lost 1 base. Per the germline V gene, CDR1 is SGHRS and CDR2 is YFSETQ. This CDR3 region has 15 residues. CDR3 sequence: CASSLASGGTDTQYF. The CDR3 DNA is TGCGCCAGCAGCTTGGCTAGCGGGGGCACAGATACGCAGTATTTT.

The chain joins TRBV30 to TRBJ1-5, with TRBD1 matching 9 bases. V lost 2 bases and J lost 0; bases outside the gene matches: 17. This CDR3 spans 20 amino acids. Germline CDR1 GTSNPN, CDR2 SVGIG (reference sequence). The CDR3 protein is CAWSTYPPGQGFGSNQPQHF. CDR3 sequence (DNA): TGTGCCTGGAGTACCTACCCCCCGGGACAGGGATTTGGTAGCAATCAGCCCCAGCATTTT.

Notes on this clone: Germline and junction disagree at one end, which may indicate a read error. The chain has TRBV7-9 and TRBJ2-7, with 7 nucleotides matching TRBD1. This CDR3 has 15 amino acids. In germline, CDR1 is SEHNR, CDR2 FQNEAQ (reference sequence). The CDR3 region has the DNA TGTTCCAGCAGCTTCGTGGCCGGGACAGCCTACGAGCAGTACTTC. It is translated as CSSSFVAGTAYEQYF.

Here the CDR3 reads CASSRTYPNGIQYF. CDR3 DNA: TGTGCCAGCAGTCGGACTTACCCAAATGGCATTCAGTACTTC. The chain combines TRBV28 with TRBJ2-4; maybe TRBD2 (5 bases). V was trimmed by 5 bases and J by 9 bases, leaving 17 bases between them. In germline, CDR1 is MDHEN, CDR2 SYDVKM. CDR3 length: 14 amino acids.

This clone was counted a few times. The chain joins TRBV4-1 to TRBJ2-3, with 12 bases aligning to TRBD2. CDR3 size: 18 residues. Germline V CDR1 and CDR2: MGHRA, YSYEKL. The V and J ends lost 0 bases and 2 bases, in that order; junction bases with no gene match: 6. CDR3 in amino acids: CASSQEPSGGGYTDTQYF. For the CDR3, the DNA is TGCGCCAGCAGCCAAGAACCTAGCGGGGGGGGTTACACAGATACGCAGTATTTT.

The chain employs TRBV18 and TRBJ1-3; TRBD1 agrees at 7 bases. Trimming took 2 bases from V and 4 from J; bases not matched to a gene: 11. CDR1 is KGHSH, CDR2 LQKENI, per germline. The CDR3 extends over 17 amino acids. This CDR3 is CASSPSLTGWLGNTIYF. For the CDR3, the DNA is TGTGCCAGCTCACCAAGTCTGACAGGGTGGCTGGGAAACACCATATATTTT.

V usage is TRBV7-4 and J usage is TRBJ2-5; TRBD2 agrees at 15 bases. J was trimmed by 9 bases and V by 1 base; bases with no gene match: 9. CDR3 length: 17 residues. Germline assignment: CDR1 SGHVT and CDR2 SQSDAQ. The CDR3 spells CASSLERTSGRARAQYF. The CDR3 nucleotides are TGTGCCAGCAGCTTAGAAAGGACTAGCGGGAGGGCTCGGGCCCAGTACTTC.

The chain employs TRBV5-3 and TRBJ1-1; 11 bases align to TRBD1. TRBV5-3 is classed as an ORF, of uncertain function. The CDR3 length is 17 residues. Trimming took 4 bases from V and 11 from J; bases not matched to a gene: 19. CDR3: CARSTPNRDRGERLAFF. The CDR3 nucleotides are TGTGCCAGAAGCACTCCTAACCGGGACAGGGGGGAGAGGTTGGCTTTCTTT.

The chain employs TRBV4-1 and TRBJ1-2; 9 bases map to TRBD1. The CDR3 is made up of 12 amino acids. The V segment lost 5 bases and the J segment 5 bases; nucleotides outside the gene matches: 0. Germline V gives CDR1 MGHRA, CDR2 YSYEKL. The DNA of the CDR3 is TGCGCCAGCAGCGGACAGGGGTATGGCTACACCTTC. This codes for CASSGQGYGYTF.

The chain employs TRBV2 and TRBJ1-5; TRBD1 agrees at 7 bases. CDR3 size: 15 residues. Per the germline V gene, CDR1 is SNHLY and CDR2 is FYNNEI. With V trimmed by 4 bases and J by 4 bases, 7 bases remained unmatched. CDR3 DNA: TGTGCCAGCAGTGGGACAGGAGAGAGTAATCAGCCCCAGCATTTT. Encoded protein: CASSGTGESNQPQHF.

The chain recombines TRBV6-5 with TRBJ1-1; TRBD1 agrees at 10 bases. The V segment lost 7 bases and the J segment 3 bases; nucleotides outside the gene matches: 5. The length of the CDR3 is 14 residues. Germline CDR1 is MNHEY and CDR2 is SVGAGI. The CDR3 sequence: CASTLDRGDTEAFF. In DNA form, the CDR3 reads TGTGCCAGCACCCTGGACAGGGGGGACACTGAAGCTTTCTTT.

This clone has only one observation. The chain employs TRBV7-7 and TRBJ2-2, with 8 bases matching TRBD1. CDR3 size: 14 residues. The germline V gene encodes CDR1 SSHAT and CDR2 FNYEAQ (reference sequence). DNA of the CDR3: TGTGCTACAAGGACAGGGAGTGACACCGGGGAGCTGTTTTTT. It yields the protein CATRTGSDTGELFF.

The CDR3 DNA sequence: TGTGCCAGCAGTTATTTGGGGGCAGCAGATACGCAGTATTTT. Translated: CASSYLGAADTQYF. V gene TRBV6-5 combines with J gene TRBJ2-3; possibly TRBD1 for D (6 bases). The V and J ends lost 3 bases and 4 bases respectively, with 11 bases between them. Germline CDR1 is MNHEY and CDR2 is SVGAGI. This CDR3 has 14 amino acids.

The CDR3 coding sequence is TGTGCCAGCAGTTACCAGCAGGGGCTGGGGAACACTGAAGCTTTCTTT. Its translation: CASSYQQGLGNTEAFF. This sequence joins TRBV6-6 and TRBJ1-1, with a possible D match to TRBD1 (6 bases). The CDR3 spans 16 residues. The V end was cut by 2 bases, the J end by 1 base, with 14 bases between. Germline V gene sequence: CDR1 MNHNY, CDR2 SVGAGI (reference sequence).

CDR3 nucleotides: TGTGCCATCAGTGAATACCGGGACGGGAGGGGCTACACCTTC. Its translation: CAISEYRDGRGYTF. The chain uses TRBV10-3 and TRBJ1-2; tentatively, D is TRBD1 (5 bases). V gave up 3 bases and J gave up 8 bases, with 16 bases separating them. Germline CDR1 ENHRY, CDR2 SYGVKD. The CDR3 totals 14 residues.

This clone was seen only a few times. Within the sample, other DNA sequences also encode this same CDR3. The V gene is TRBV2, the J gene TRBJ2-7; the D gene is possibly TRBD2 (5 bases). This CDR3 has 13 residues. CDR1 SNHLY and CDR2 FYNNEI come from the germline V gene. CDR3 in amino acids: CFFKEETAYEQYF. The CDR3 DNA follows: TGTTTTTTCAAGGAGGAGACGGCATACGAGCAGTACTTC.

This clone came up once. The chain couples TRBV2 to TRBJ1-1; 7 bases map to TRBD1. Unmatched junction bases numbered 5, after V lost 4 bases and J lost 3 bases. Germline V gene lookup returns CDR1 SNHLY and CDR2 FYNNEI. CDR3 size: 14 residues. CDR3 protein: CASSGTGGYTEAFF. CDR3 in DNA: TGTGCCAGCAGTGGGACAGGTGGCTACACTGAAGCTTTCTTT.

This chain joins TRBV29-1 and TRBJ1-2; 7 positions agree with TRBD1. CDR3 length: 13 amino acids. J lost 3 bases, V lost 3 bases, and 4 bases had no gene match. Germline CDR1 reads SQVTM; CDR2 reads ANQGSEA. CDR3 in DNA: TGCAGCGTTGACATGACAGGGTACTATGGCTACACCTTC. This encodes CSVDMTGYYGYTF.

V usage is TRBV7-9 and J usage is TRBJ1-1; D not certain. Trimming took off 1 base at V and 1 base at J, with 7 bases between the two ends. Germline-derived CDR1 and CDR2 are SEHNR and FQNEAQ (reference sequence). This CDR3 is built from 14 residues. CDR3: CASSLGAENTEAFF. CDR3 bases: TGTGCCAGCAGCTTAGGGGCCGAGAACACTGAAGCTTTCTTT. Supplemented by reference TRBV7-9 and TRBJ1-1, the full variable domain reads DTGVSQNPRHKITKRGQNVTFRCDPISEHNRLYWYRQTLGQGPEFLTYFQNEAQLEKSRLLSDRFSAERPKGSFSTLEIQRTEQGDSAMYLCASSLGAENTEAFFGQGTRLTVV.

The V call is TRBV2, the J call TRBJ1-1, with 9 bases fitting TRBD1. The CDR3 covers 16 residues. Germline-derived CDR1 and CDR2 are SNHLY and FYNNEI. V shed 6 bases, J shed 0 bases, and the junction held 8 bases outside the gene matches. The CDR3 sequence is CASREDRGTLNTEAFF. CDR3 sequence (DNA): TGTGCCAGCAGGGAGGACAGGGGTACCTTGAACACTGAAGCTTTCTTT.

Details on this clone: The same CDR3 also results from other DNA sequences found in this sample. V usage is TRBV2 and J usage is TRBJ2-7; D ambiguous. Germline V CDR1 and CDR2: SNHLY, FYNNEI. The CDR3 is 13 amino acids. V lost 7 bases and J 4 bases, leaving 14 bases between the germline ends. This chain's CDR3 is CASKENTAYEQYF. CDR3 DNA sequence: TGTGCCAGCAAGGAGAACACGGCATACGAGCAGTACTTC.